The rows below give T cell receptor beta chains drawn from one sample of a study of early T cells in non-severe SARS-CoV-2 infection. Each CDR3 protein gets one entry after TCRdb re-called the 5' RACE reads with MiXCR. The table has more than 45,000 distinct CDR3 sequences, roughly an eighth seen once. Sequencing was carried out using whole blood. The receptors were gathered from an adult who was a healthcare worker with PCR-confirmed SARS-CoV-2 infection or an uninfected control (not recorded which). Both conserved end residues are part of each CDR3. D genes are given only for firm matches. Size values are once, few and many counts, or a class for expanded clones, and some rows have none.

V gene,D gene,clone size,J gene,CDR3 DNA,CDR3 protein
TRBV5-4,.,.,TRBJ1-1,TGTGCCAGCAGCACCAGGGTTAACACTGAAGCTTTCTTT,CASSTRVNTEAFF
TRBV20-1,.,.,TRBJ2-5,TGCAGTGCCCACAGACAAGAGACCCAGTACTTC,CSAHRQETQYF
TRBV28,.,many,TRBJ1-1,TGTGCCAGCACTCTGGGAGGCACTGAAGCTTTCTTT,CASTLGGTEAFF
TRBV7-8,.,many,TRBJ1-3,TGTGCCAGCAGCGCTCCCCCGGGGACGGAGACAGGAAACACCATATATTTT,CASSAPPGTETGNTIYF
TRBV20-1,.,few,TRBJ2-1,TGCAGTGCTAGCGTGAACCACAATGAGCAGTTCTTC,CSASVNHNEQFF
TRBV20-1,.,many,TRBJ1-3,TGCAGTGCTTTTACAGGGAACTCTGGAAACACCATATATTTT,CSAFTGNSGNTIYF
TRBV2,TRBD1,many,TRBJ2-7,TGTGCCAACCAGGGGGCCTACGAGCAGTACTTC,CANQGAYEQYF
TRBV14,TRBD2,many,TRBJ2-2,TGTGCCAGCAGCCCAGGGTGGCTAGCGGGAGTGACCGGGGAGCTGTTTTTT,CASSPGWLAGVTGELFF
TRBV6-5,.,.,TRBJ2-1,TGTGCCAGCAGAACAGGGAATGAGCAGTTCTTC,CASRTGNEQFF
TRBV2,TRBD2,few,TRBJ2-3,TGTGCCAGCAGCGACGAGCGGGGGGGCTACAATACGCAGTATTTT,CASSDERGGYNTQYF
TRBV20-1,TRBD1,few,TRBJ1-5,TGCAGTGCTAACCGGGACAGGGATGAGCCCCAGCATTTT,CSANRDRDEPQHF
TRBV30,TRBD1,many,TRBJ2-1,TGTGCCTGGAGTGTACAGGGGCGTGAGCAGTTCTTC,CAWSVQGREQFF
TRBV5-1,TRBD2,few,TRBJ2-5,TGCGCCAGCACCTTACAGGCGGGGGAACAAGAGACCCAGTACTTC,CASTLQAGEQETQYF
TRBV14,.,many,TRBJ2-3,TGTGCCAGCAGCCAAGGGGGTAGAGATACGCAGTATTTT,CASSQGGRDTQYF
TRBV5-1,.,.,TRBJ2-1,TGCGCCAGCAGCTTTGGGGACGGGGGAAGTGAGCAGTTCTTC,CASSFGDGGSEQFF
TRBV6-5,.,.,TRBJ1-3,TGTGCCAGCAGTTGGGGCAGGACCTCTGGAAACACCATATATTTT,CASSWGRTSGNTIYF
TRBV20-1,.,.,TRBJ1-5,TGCAGTGCTAGAGAGGGCGGGGGTCAGCCCCAGCATTTT,CSAREGGGQPQHF
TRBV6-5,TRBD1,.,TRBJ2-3,TGTGCCAGCAGTCCGACAGGGGGCCTAACAGATACGCAGTATTTT,CASSPTGGLTDTQYF
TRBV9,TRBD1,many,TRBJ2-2,TGTGCCAGCAGCTTCGGACAGGGGGCGATGACCGGGGAGCTGTTTTTT,CASSFGQGAMTGELFF
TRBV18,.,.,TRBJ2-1,TGTGCCAGCTCACCAACAGGGGTAGGAGGGAATGAGCAGTTCTTC,CASSPTGVGGNEQFF
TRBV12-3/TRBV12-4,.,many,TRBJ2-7,TGTGCCAGCAGTTTCCCCAGGACCGGGACTCCCAGCTCCTACGAGCAGTACTTC,CASSFPRTGTPSSYEQYF
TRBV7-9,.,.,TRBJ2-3,TGTGCCAGCGGGGGCGCCACAGATACGCAGTATTTT,CASGGATDTQYF
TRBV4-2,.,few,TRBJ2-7,TGTGCCAGCAGACAGGCAGGGGCGGACAACTACGAGCAGTACTTC,CASRQAGADNYEQYF
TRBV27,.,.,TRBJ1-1,TGTGCCAGCAGTTCTCCCATGGAGTTTGAGGACACTGAAGCTTTCTTT,CASSSPMEFEDTEAFF
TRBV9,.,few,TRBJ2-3,TGTGCCAGCAGCCCCTTGGGCAGTCAAGATACGCAGTATTTT,CASSPLGSQDTQYF
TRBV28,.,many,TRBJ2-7,TGTGCCAGCCGGACAGCGAGCTACGAGCAGTACTTC,CASRTASYEQYF
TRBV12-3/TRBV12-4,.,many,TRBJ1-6,TGTGCCAGCAGTAAACAGGGTACCTATAATTCACCCCTCCACTTT,CASSKQGTYNSPLHF
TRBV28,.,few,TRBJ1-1,TGTGCCAGCAGAAGGGGTAACACTGAAGCTTTCTTT,CASRRGNTEAFF
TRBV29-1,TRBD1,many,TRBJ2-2,TGCAGCGTTGCCAGGGGGCACCCCACCGGGGAGCTGTTTTTT,CSVARGHPTGELFF
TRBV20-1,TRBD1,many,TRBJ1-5,TGCAGTGCTGAACCTGACAGGGGGCCCCAGCATTTT,CSAEPDRGPQHF
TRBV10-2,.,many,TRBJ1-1,TGCGCCAGCAGTATTCCGGGGACTGAAGCTTTCTTT,CASSIPGTEAFF
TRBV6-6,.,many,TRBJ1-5,TGTGCCAGCAGTTACGACGTGGGGAGTGGTCAGCCCCAGCATTTT,CASSYDVGSGQPQHF
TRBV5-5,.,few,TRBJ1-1,TGTGCCAGCAGCCCCAGTCGGCAGAACACTGAAGCTTTCTTT,CASSPSRQNTEAFF
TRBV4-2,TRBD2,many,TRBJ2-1,TGTGCCAGCAGCCAAGATGTGGGACAGATCTATAGCGGGGGGGCGAATGAGCAGTTCTTC,CASSQDVGQIYSGGANEQFF
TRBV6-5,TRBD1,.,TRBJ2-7,TGTGCCAGCAGTTGGGGGACAGGGCACCACTACGAGCAGTACTTC,CASSWGTGHHYEQYF
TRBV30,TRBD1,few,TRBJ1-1,TGTGCCGGGAACAGGGGAACTGAAGCTTTCTTT,CAGNRGTEAFF
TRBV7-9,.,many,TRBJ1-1,TGTGCCAGCAAACTGCAATCCGCTCTGGGGCCGACGAACACTGAAGCTTTCTTT,CASKLQSALGPTNTEAFF
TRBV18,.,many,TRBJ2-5,TGTGCCAGCTCACCACCGGGGGTAGAGACCCAGTACTTC,CASSPPGVETQYF
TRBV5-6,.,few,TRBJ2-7,TGTGCCAGCAGCTTGGAGGCCAGCACCTACGAGCAGTACTTC,CASSLEASTYEQYF
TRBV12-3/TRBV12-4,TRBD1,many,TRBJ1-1,TGTGCCAGCAGTACGCGACAGGGCTGGACTGAAGCTTTCTTT,CASSTRQGWTEAFF
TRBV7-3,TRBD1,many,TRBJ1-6,TGTGCCAGCAGCTTGGCCGGGACAGATAATTCACCCCTCCACTTT,CASSLAGTDNSPLHF
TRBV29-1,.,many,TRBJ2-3,TGCAGCGTTGTAACAGGTTCTGCAGATACGCAGTATTTT,CSVVTGSADTQYF
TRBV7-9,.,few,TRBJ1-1,TGTGCCAGCAGCTTAGACCCAATAAGCTCAAACACTGAAGCTTTCTTT,CASSLDPISSNTEAFF
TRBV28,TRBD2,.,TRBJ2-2,TGTGCCAGCAGGACGGGAGGAGGAGGCGGGGAGCTGTTTTTT,CASRTGGGGGELFF
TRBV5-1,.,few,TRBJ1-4,TGCGCCAGCAGCGATACGTGGGGGGAAAAACTGTTTTTT,CASSDTWGEKLFF
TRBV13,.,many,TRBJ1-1,TGTGCCAGCAGCTTAGGCGGCGGGCGCCGAGCTTTCTTT,CASSLGGGRRAFF
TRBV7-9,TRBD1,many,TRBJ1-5,TGTGCCAGCAGCCCCGAGGACAGGGGCTTGAATAGCAATCAGCCCCAGCATTTT,CASSPEDRGLNSNQPQHF
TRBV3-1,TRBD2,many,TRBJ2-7,TGTGCCAGCAGCCAAGAAGGAGGGGCTCGGGCTAGCGGGAGTCTGAACGAGCAGTACTTC,CASSQEGGARASGSLNEQYF
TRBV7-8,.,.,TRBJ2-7,TGTGCCAGCAGCTTAGCCGGGACTGGTACCTACGAGCAGTACTTC,CASSLAGTGTYEQYF
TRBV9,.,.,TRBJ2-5,TGTGCCAGCAGCCTCCCCCGCGGGGGCCCCGTGGAAGAGACCCAGTACTTC,CASSLPRGGPVEETQYF
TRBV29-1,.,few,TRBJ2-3,TGCAGCGTCCATCTCACAGATACGCAGTATTTT,CSVHLTDTQYF
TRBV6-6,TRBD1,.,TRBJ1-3,TGTGCCAGCAGTTCGGACAGGAGATATGGAAACACCATATATTTT,CASSSDRRYGNTIYF
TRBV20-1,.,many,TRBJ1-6,TGCAGTGCTAGAGATCTAGCGGAGGCTCGGACCCTCCACTTT,CSARDLAEARTLHF
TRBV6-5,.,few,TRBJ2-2,TGTGCCAGTATGCAGGGTAGAGCCGGGGAGCTGTTTTTT,CASMQGRAGELFF
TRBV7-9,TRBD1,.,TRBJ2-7,TGTGCCAGCAGCTGGGACAGGGAATACTCCGAGCAGTACTTC,CASSWDREYSEQYF